Listed below are T cell receptor beta chains from one sample, sequenced in a study of shared clonotypes between healthy human individuals. Libraries were prepared by immunoSEQ multiplex PCR; TCRdb keeps only in-frame clonotypes and omits some of them. The repertoire has over a million clones, around 97% of them found once; the top ten carry 1.2%. The sample taken for sequencing was naive CD4+ T cells sorted from blood. The receptors derive from a man between 25 and 39 years old in good health. CDR3s include the opening cysteine and the closing phenylalanine or tryptophan. A D gene is named only where the DNA matches it firmly. Clone size appears in some rows only: once, few, many, or a class for an expanded clone.

j_call: TRBJ1-4; v_call: TRBV5-6; d_call: TRBD1; cdr3_length: 15; clone_size: NA; cdr3_aa: CASSLPGQGDEKLFF; cdr3_nt: TGTGCCAGCAGCCTTCCGGGACAGGGAGATGAAAAACTGTTTTTT
j_call: TRBJ2-4; v_call: TRBV21-1; d_call: NA; cdr3_length: 15; clone_size: few; cdr3_aa: CASSYRGLAGDTQYF; cdr3_nt: TGTGCCAGCAGTTACAGGGGACTAGCGGGAGATACACAGTACTTC
j_call: TRBJ2-2; v_call: TRBV19; d_call: NA; cdr3_length: 14; clone_size: NA; cdr3_aa: CASKLAANTGELFF; cdr3_nt: TGTGCCAGTAAGTTAGCGGCGAACACCGGGGAGCTGTTTTTT
j_call: TRBJ1-1; v_call: TRBV18; d_call: TRBD1; cdr3_length: 14; clone_size: NA; cdr3_aa: CASSPDRGFSEAFF; cdr3_nt: TGTGCCAGCTCACCGGACAGGGGTTTCTCTGAAGCTTTCTTT
j_call: TRBJ2-1; v_call: TRBV5-4; d_call: NA; cdr3_length: 16; clone_size: NA; cdr3_aa: CASSSRFRAVYNEQFF; cdr3_nt: TGTGCCAGCAGTTCCCGTTTTCGAGCGGTCTACAATGAGCAGTTCTTC
j_call: TRBJ2-5; v_call: TRBV28; d_call: NA; cdr3_length: 13; clone_size: NA; cdr3_aa: CASSFGGRETQYF; cdr3_nt: TGTGCCAGCAGTTTTGGGGGACGGGAGACCCAGTACTTC
j_call: TRBJ2-2; v_call: TRBV18; d_call: TRBD1; cdr3_length: 18; clone_size: NA; cdr3_aa: CASSLPHAGTGGSGELFF; cdr3_nt: TGTGCCAGCTCACTTCCACATGCCGGGACAGGGGGCTCCGGGGAGCTGTTTTTT
j_call: TRBJ2-1; v_call: TRBV5-1; d_call: TRBD2; cdr3_length: 16; clone_size: once; cdr3_aa: CASSLASGASYNEQFF; cdr3_nt: TGCGCCAGCAGCTTGGCTAGCGGGGCCTCCTACAATGAGCAGTTCTTC
j_call: TRBJ2-7; v_call: TRBV5-1; d_call: NA; cdr3_length: 15; clone_size: NA; cdr3_aa: CASSPGPPRSYEQYF; cdr3_nt: TGCGCCAGCAGCCCGGGACCTCCGAGGTCCTACGAGCAGTACTTC
j_call: TRBJ1-2; v_call: TRBV19; d_call: NA; cdr3_length: 11; clone_size: NA; cdr3_aa: CASSGAVGYTF; cdr3_nt: TGTGCCAGTAGTGGAGCAGTAGGCTACACCTTC
j_call: TRBJ2-7; v_call: TRBV5-1; d_call: NA; cdr3_length: 13; clone_size: NA; cdr3_aa: CASSTDRTYEQYF; cdr3_nt: TGCGCCAGCAGCACAGACAGGACCTACGAGCAGTACTTC
j_call: TRBJ2-1; v_call: TRBV27; d_call: NA; cdr3_length: 14; clone_size: NA; cdr3_aa: CASAGQSIYNEQFF; cdr3_nt: TGTGCCAGCGCTGGACAGTCAATTTACAATGAGCAGTTCTTC
j_call: TRBJ1-3; v_call: TRBV5-8; d_call: NA; cdr3_length: 15; clone_size: NA; cdr3_aa: CASSLWGVGGNTIYF; cdr3_nt: TGTGCCAGCAGCTTGTGGGGGGTTGGTGGAAACACCATATATTTT
j_call: TRBJ2-3; v_call: TRBV9; d_call: NA; cdr3_length: 13; clone_size: NA; cdr3_aa: CASSSRREDTQYF; cdr3_nt: TGTGCCAGCAGCTCCCGTAGAGAAGATACGCAGTATTTT